A selection of T cell receptor beta chains follows, all from one sample in a study of blood T cell repertoires in COVID-19. The table came from immunoSEQ multiplex PCR; TCRdb's copy has only in-frame clones and leaves some out. Counted here are tens of thousands of clones, about 90% occurring once; the ten biggest clones make up 0.52%. Sequencing used peripheral blood. The source of these receptors is a man in his fifties or sixties with COVID-19, enrolled during active disease. CDR3s include the opening cysteine and the closing phenylalanine or tryptophan. Each record gives: D gene, V gene, clone size, CDR3 length, J gene, CDR3 DNA, CDR3 protein. A D gene is named only where the DNA matches it firmly. Clone size is shown for a subset of rows, as once, few, many or a class of expanded clone.

D gene: -; V gene: TRBV19; clone size: -; CDR3 length: 13; J gene: TRBJ1-2; CDR3 DNA: TGTGCCAGTAGTATTGACGGGGGGCAAGGCTACACCTTC; CDR3 protein: CASSIDGGQGYTF
D gene: TRBD2; V gene: TRBV25-1; clone size: -; CDR3 length: 15; J gene: TRBJ2-1; CDR3 DNA: TGTGCCAGCAGTGAATCACTAGCGGGATTGGCTGAGCAGTTCTTC; CDR3 protein: CASSESLAGLAEQFF
D gene: TRBD2; V gene: TRBV18; clone size: -; CDR3 length: 18; J gene: TRBJ2-4; CDR3 DNA: TGTGCCAGCTCACCGGGACTAGCGGGAGGGCCGGCCAAAAACATTCAGTACTTC; CDR3 protein: CASSPGLAGGPAKNIQYF
D gene: -; V gene: TRBV7-6; clone size: -; CDR3 length: 16; J gene: TRBJ1-4; CDR3 DNA: TGTGCCAGCAGCTTAGTTGCGGTCAGTGCTAATGAAAAACTGTTTTTT; CDR3 protein: CASSLVAVSANEKLFF
D gene: TRBD1; V gene: TRBV5-8; clone size: -; CDR3 length: 16; J gene: TRBJ1-4; CDR3 DNA: TGTGCCAGCAGTTCCGACAGGGGAGGAACTAATGAAAAACTGTTTTTT; CDR3 protein: CASSSDRGGTNEKLFF
D gene: -; V gene: TRBV7-9; clone size: -; CDR3 length: 15; J gene: TRBJ2-1; CDR3 DNA: TGTGCCAGCAGCTTAGCGGGAGAGGCCTACAATGAGCAGTTCTTC; CDR3 protein: CASSLAGEAYNEQFF
D gene: TRBD1; V gene: TRBV19; clone size: -; CDR3 length: 15; J gene: TRBJ1-2; CDR3 DNA: TGTGCCAGTACCAGATCGGGACAGGGGGCGAATGGCTACACCTTC; CDR3 protein: CASTRSGQGANGYTF
D gene: TRBD2; V gene: TRBV6-4; clone size: -; CDR3 length: 16; J gene: TRBJ2-7; CDR3 DNA: TGTGCCAGCAGTGACTCGTATACTAGCGGGACCAGCGAGCAGTACTTC; CDR3 protein: CASSDSYTSGTSEQYF
D gene: TRBD2; V gene: TRBV18; clone size: -; CDR3 length: 14; J gene: TRBJ2-5; CDR3 DNA: TGTGCCAGCTCAGGAGCGGGAGGGCTGGAGACCCAGTACTTC; CDR3 protein: CASSGAGGLETQYF
D gene: TRBD1; V gene: TRBV18; clone size: -; CDR3 length: 16; J gene: TRBJ1-1; CDR3 DNA: TGTGCCAGCTCACCGACAGGGACCCGAAGTGCCACTGAAGCTTTCTTT; CDR3 protein: CASSPTGTRSATEAFF
D gene: TRBD2; V gene: TRBV10-3; clone size: -; CDR3 length: 14; J gene: TRBJ2-1; CDR3 DNA: TGTGCCATCAGGGGGCTAGCGGGAGGTGATGAGCAGTTCTTC; CDR3 protein: CAIRGLAGGDEQFF
D gene: TRBD1; V gene: TRBV25-1; clone size: -; CDR3 length: 14; J gene: TRBJ1-4; CDR3 DNA: TGTGCCAGCAGCGTGCCGGGACAGAATGAAAAACTGTTTTTT; CDR3 protein: CASSVPGQNEKLFF
D gene: -; V gene: TRBV10-3; clone size: -; CDR3 length: 14; J gene: TRBJ2-7; CDR3 DNA: TGTGCCATCCGAGTCTCCACTATCAGCTACGAGCAGTACTTC; CDR3 protein: CAIRVSTISYEQYF
D gene: -; V gene: TRBV5-6; clone size: -; CDR3 length: 13; J gene: TRBJ2-5; CDR3 DNA: TGTGCCAGCAGCGAGGCGCCGGTGGAGACCCAGTACTTC; CDR3 protein: CASSEAPVETQYF
D gene: TRBD1; V gene: TRBV19; clone size: -; CDR3 length: 15; J gene: TRBJ1-2; CDR3 DNA: TGTGCCAGTTACCCCGGAGGGGGCCAGGGTTATGGCTACACCTTC; CDR3 protein: CASYPGGGQGYGYTF
D gene: -; V gene: TRBV7-9; clone size: -; CDR3 length: 11; J gene: TRBJ1-1; CDR3 DNA: TGTGCCAGCAAGCTGAACACTGAAGCTTTCTTT; CDR3 protein: CASKLNTEAFF
D gene: TRBD1; V gene: TRBV19; clone size: -; CDR3 length: 15; J gene: TRBJ1-1; CDR3 DNA: TGTGCCAGTAGTAAGAACAGGGGAAGGAACACTGAAGCTTTCTTT; CDR3 protein: CASSKNRGRNTEAFF
D gene: -; V gene: TRBV7-9; clone size: -; CDR3 length: 16; J gene: TRBJ2-1; CDR3 DNA: TGTGCCAGCAGCCCCCCTGGGAGCGGCTCCTACAATGAGCAGTTCTTC; CDR3 protein: CASSPPGSGSYNEQFF
D gene: TRBD1; V gene: TRBV27; clone size: few; CDR3 length: 13; J gene: TRBJ2-7; CDR3 DNA: TGTGCCACCCGGACAGGTAGCAATCGGGAGCAGTACTTC; CDR3 protein: CATRTGSNREQYF
D gene: -; V gene: TRBV19; clone size: -; CDR3 length: 16; J gene: TRBJ2-3; CDR3 DNA: TGTGCCAGTAGTATACTAGCCGACGCTTTCACAGATACGCAGTATTTT; CDR3 protein: CASSILADAFTDTQYF
D gene: -; V gene: TRBV6-2/TRBV6-3; clone size: once; CDR3 length: 13; J gene: TRBJ1-2; CDR3 DNA: TGTGCCAGCAGTTACGGGCTGCAGTATGGCTACACCTTC; CDR3 protein: CASSYGLQYGYTF
D gene: TRBD1; V gene: TRBV5-1; clone size: -; CDR3 length: 17; J gene: TRBJ2-5; CDR3 DNA: TGCGCCAGCAGCGATGCTCCGGGACAGGGGGGTGGGGAGACCCAGTACTTC; CDR3 protein: CASSDAPGQGGGETQYF
D gene: -; V gene: TRBV2; clone size: -; CDR3 length: 13; J gene: TRBJ2-1; CDR3 DNA: TGTGCCAGCAGTCAGGTTAGGGGGAGCGGGCAGTTCTTC; CDR3 protein: CASSQVRGSGQFF
D gene: -; V gene: TRBV11-3; clone size: -; CDR3 length: 14; J gene: TRBJ2-7; CDR3 DNA: TGTGCCAGCAGCTTAGGGGCGACCGGAGGCGAGCAGTACTTC; CDR3 protein: CASSLGATGGEQYF
D gene: TRBD1; V gene: TRBV9; clone size: -; CDR3 length: 15; J gene: TRBJ1-4; CDR3 DNA: TGTGCCAGCAGCGTAGCCGACAGGGCCGGTGAAAAACTGTTTTTT; CDR3 protein: CASSVADRAGEKLFF
D gene: -; V gene: TRBV5-1; clone size: -; CDR3 length: 15; J gene: TRBJ2-2; CDR3 DNA: TGCGCCAGCAGCTACCACCGCCGGGTCCTCGGGGAGCTGTTTTTT; CDR3 protein: CASSYHRRVLGELFF
D gene: TRBD2; V gene: TRBV11-2; clone size: few; CDR3 length: 18; J gene: TRBJ2-3; CDR3 DNA: TGTGCCAGCAGTTCGGGACTAGCGGGAGGGAGGAGCACAGATACGCAGTATTTT; CDR3 protein: CASSSGLAGGRSTDTQYF
D gene: -; V gene: TRBV9; clone size: -; CDR3 length: 15; J gene: TRBJ1-6; CDR3 DNA: TGTGCCAGCAGCGTAGGAGGGGGGAGGGGCTCACCCCTCCACTTT; CDR3 protein: CASSVGGGRGSPLHF
D gene: -; V gene: TRBV5-1; clone size: few; CDR3 length: 17; J gene: TRBJ1-3; CDR3 DNA: TGCGCCAGCAGCTTGGTCGGAACGGGGAGAAGTGGAAACACCATATATTTT; CDR3 protein: CASSLVGTGRSGNTIYF
D gene: TRBD2; V gene: TRBV5-1; clone size: -; CDR3 length: 14; J gene: TRBJ2-7; CDR3 DNA: TGCGCCAGCAGGGGCGGGAGTCTCTCCTACGAGCAGTACTTC; CDR3 protein: CASRGGSLSYEQYF
D gene: TRBD1; V gene: TRBV5-1; clone size: -; CDR3 length: 14; J gene: TRBJ2-7; CDR3 DNA: TGCGCCAGCAGCCCGTTAGGACAGGTGTACGAGCAGTACTTC; CDR3 protein: CASSPLGQVYEQYF
D gene: -; V gene: TRBV10-3; clone size: few; CDR3 length: 15; J gene: TRBJ1-5; CDR3 DNA: TGTGCCATCAGTGATACGACAGGCGGGGGTCAGCCCCAGCATTTT; CDR3 protein: CAISDTTGGGQPQHF
D gene: -; V gene: TRBV9; clone size: -; CDR3 length: 14; J gene: TRBJ2-1; CDR3 DNA: TGTGCCAGCAGCGTGGGACTTCTGGGGAATGAGCAGTTCTTC; CDR3 protein: CASSVGLLGNEQFF
D gene: -; V gene: TRBV4-1; clone size: once; CDR3 length: 16; J gene: TRBJ2-3; CDR3 DNA: TGCGCCAGCAGTCAACCGAGGCTAATCAGGGGCGATACGCAGTATTTT; CDR3 protein: CASSQPRLIRGDTQYF
D gene: TRBD2; V gene: TRBV29-1; clone size: -; CDR3 length: 13; J gene: TRBJ2-3; CDR3 DNA: TGCAGCGTTGTAACTAGCGGCACAGATACGCAGTATTTT; CDR3 protein: CSVVTSGTDTQYF
D gene: -; V gene: TRBV9; clone size: -; CDR3 length: 15; J gene: TRBJ2-2; CDR3 DNA: TGTGCCAGCAGCGGGAGACCTTCGAACACCGGGGAGCTGTTTTTT; CDR3 protein: CASSGRPSNTGELFF
D gene: -; V gene: TRBV7-8; clone size: few; CDR3 length: 13; J gene: TRBJ2-1; CDR3 DNA: TGTGCCAGCAGCTTAAATATTCACAATGAGCAGTTCTTC; CDR3 protein: CASSLNIHNEQFF
D gene: -; V gene: TRBV5-4; clone size: -; CDR3 length: 13; J gene: TRBJ2-7; CDR3 DNA: TGTGCCAGCAGCTTGTGTCTTTTCTACGAGCAGTACTTC; CDR3 protein: CASSLCLFYEQYF
D gene: TRBD2; V gene: TRBV7-7; clone size: -; CDR3 length: 15; J gene: TRBJ2-1; CDR3 DNA: TGTGCTAGCAGCTTAGGCCTAGCGGGAGGGAATGAGCAGTTCTTC; CDR3 protein: CASSLGLAGGNEQFF
D gene: TRBD2; V gene: TRBV3-1/TRBV3-2; clone size: -; CDR3 length: 18; J gene: TRBJ2-1; CDR3 DNA: TGTGCCAGCAGCCCCTCATTGACTAGCGGGACAAAATACAATGAGCAGTTCTTC; CDR3 protein: CASSPSLTSGTKYNEQFF
D gene: TRBD2; V gene: TRBV5-5; clone size: -; CDR3 length: 15; J gene: TRBJ2-2; CDR3 DNA: TGTGCCAGCAGCTCAGGACTAGCGGACACCGGGGAGCTGTTTTTT; CDR3 protein: CASSSGLADTGELFF
D gene: TRBD2; V gene: TRBV4-2; clone size: -; CDR3 length: 16; J gene: TRBJ2-7; CDR3 DNA: TGTGCCAGCAGCCAAGATAATAGCGGGAGCCCCTACGAGCAGTACTTC; CDR3 protein: CASSQDNSGSPYEQYF
D gene: -; V gene: TRBV5-1; clone size: -; CDR3 length: 19; J gene: TRBJ2-6; CDR3 DNA: TGCGCCAGCAGCTTGGTTGGAGGGGCTCTTGGCACTGGGGCCAACGTCCTGACTTTC; CDR3 protein: CASSLVGGALGTGANVLTF